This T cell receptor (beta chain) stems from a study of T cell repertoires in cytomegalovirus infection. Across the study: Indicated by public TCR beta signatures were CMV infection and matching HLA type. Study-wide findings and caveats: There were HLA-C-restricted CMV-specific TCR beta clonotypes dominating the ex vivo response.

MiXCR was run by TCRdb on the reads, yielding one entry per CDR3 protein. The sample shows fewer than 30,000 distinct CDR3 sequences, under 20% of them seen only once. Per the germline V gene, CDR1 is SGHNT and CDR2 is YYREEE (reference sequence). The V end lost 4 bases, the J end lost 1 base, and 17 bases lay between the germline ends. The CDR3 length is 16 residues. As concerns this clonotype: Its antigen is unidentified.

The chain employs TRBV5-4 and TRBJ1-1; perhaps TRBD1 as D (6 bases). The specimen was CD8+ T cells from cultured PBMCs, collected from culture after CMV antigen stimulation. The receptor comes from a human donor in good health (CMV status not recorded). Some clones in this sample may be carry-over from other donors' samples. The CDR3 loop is CASSLPPGHENTEAFF. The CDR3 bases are TGTGCCAGCAGCCTCCCCCCGGGACACGAGAACACTGAAGCTTTCTTT.